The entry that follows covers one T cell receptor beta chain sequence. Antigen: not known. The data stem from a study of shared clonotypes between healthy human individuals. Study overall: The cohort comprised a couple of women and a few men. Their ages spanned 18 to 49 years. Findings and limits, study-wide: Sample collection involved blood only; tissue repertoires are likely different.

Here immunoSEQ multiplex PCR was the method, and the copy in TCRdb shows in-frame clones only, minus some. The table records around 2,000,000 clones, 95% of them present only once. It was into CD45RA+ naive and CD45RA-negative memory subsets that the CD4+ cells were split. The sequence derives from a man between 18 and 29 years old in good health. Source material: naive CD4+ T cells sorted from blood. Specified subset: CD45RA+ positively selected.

CDR3 sequence reads: CASSGGQGPNQPQHF. The DNA of the CDR3 is TGTGCCAGCAGCGGGGGGCAGGGCCCTAATCAGCCCCAGCATTTT. The rearrangement uses TRBV9 and TRBJ1-5, with D possibly matching TRBD1 (6 bases). The CDR3 sequence is 15 residues long. With 3 bases removed from V and 4 bases from J, the gap between germline ends came to 14 bases. The germline V gene has CDR1 SGDLS and CDR2 YYNGEE.